What follows are 23 T cell receptor beta chains derived from one specimen sequenced in a study of technical replicates of blood from a handful of donors. Profiling relied on immunoSEQ multiplex PCR, and the TCRdb table lists in-frame clones only, not all of them. The top ten clones hold approximately 0.4% of a sample with approximately 82,000 clones, just over 95% of them seen once. Sequenced input: T cells isolated from PBMCs. The source of these receptors is a human donor in good health.

The CDR3 loop is CASSEQEGVEKLFF. The CDR3 DNA follows: TGTGCCAGCAGTGAACAGGAGGGCGTAGAAAAACTGTTTTTT. J is TRBJ1-4 and V is TRBV6-1, with D unclear. The CDR3 extends over 14 amino acids. CDR1 MNHNS and CDR2 SASEGT come from the germline V gene. The germline V and J ends were trimmed by 2 bases and 8 bases, with 12 bases remaining between them.

The chain employs TRBV7-3 and TRBJ1-3; 8 nucleotides align to TRBD1. V was clipped by 1 base and J by 3 bases; unmatched bases: 8. Germline V gene lookup returns CDR1 SGHTA and CDR2 FQGTGA. CDR3 length: 17 residues. CDR3 protein: CASSLNSPGTGGNTIYF. The CDR3 nucleotides read TGTGCCAGCAGCTTAAACTCCCCGGGGACAGGTGGAAACACCATATATTTT. Variable domain in full (rest from reference TRBV7-3 and TRBJ1-3): GAGVSQTPSNKVTEKGKYVELRCDPISGHTALYWYRQSLGQGPEFLIYFQGTGAADDSGLPNDRFFAVRPEGSVSTLKIQRTERGDSAVYLCASSLNSPGTGGNTIYFGEGSWLTVV.

The chain links TRBV7-3 to TRBJ1-1; a weak D match, TRBD1 (6 bases). Germline CDR1 and CDR2: SGHTA and FQGTGA. V was shortened by 5 bases and J by 0 bases, with 19 bases between the two germline ends. The CDR3 totals 17 residues. Written as DNA, the CDR3 is TGTGCCAGCAGCAAAACCCGAGGGGGGGCTATGAACACTGAAGCTTTCTTT. This translates into CASSKTRGGAMNTEAFF.

The rearrangement uses TRBV7-9 and TRBJ2-7; D possibly corresponds to TRBD2 (6 bases). The CDR3 runs 14 residues. Germline assignment: CDR1 SEHNR and CDR2 FQNEAQ (reference sequence). V lost 2 bases and J 6 bases, leaving 14 bases between the germline ends. This CDR3 is CASSLPGLIAEQYF. DNA of the CDR3: TGTGCCAGCAGCTTACCCGGACTAATCGCCGAGCAGTACTTC. The whole variable domain, filled in from reference TRBV7-9 and TRBJ2-7, reads DTGVSQNPRHKITKRGQNVTFRCDPISEHNRLYWYRQTLGQGPEFLTYFQNEAQLEKSRLLSDRFSAERPKGSFSTLEIQRTEQGDSAMYLCASSLPGLIAEQYFGPGTRLTVT.

V gene TRBV28 combines with J gene TRBJ2-7; perhaps TRBD2 as D (6 bases). The CDR3 length is 14 residues. Trimming removed 3 bases at V and 3 bases at J, with 12 bases between. Germline V CDR1 and CDR2: MDHEN, SYDVKM. The chain's CDR3 is CASSFAGPVYEQYF. The CDR3 bases are TGTGCCAGCAGTTTTGCGGGACCGGTCTACGAGCAGTACTTC.

The rearrangement uses TRBV6-6 and TRBJ2-3; D gene unclear. Germline V gene lookup returns CDR1 MNHNY and CDR2 SVGAGI (reference sequence). Trimming pared 8 bases from V and 6 bases from J, leaving 9 bases between. This CDR3 region has 11 residues. CDR3 sequence: CASRNWDTQYF. In DNA, the CDR3 is TGTGCCAGCCGAAACTGGGATACGCAGTATTTT.

The gene calls are TRBV19 and TRBJ2-3; D may be TRBD2 (5 bases). The germline CDR1 and CDR2 sequences are LNHDA and SQIVND (reference sequence). V lost 8 bases to trimming and J lost 5 bases, with 17 bases between them. CDR3 length equals 14 residues. CDR3 DNA: TGTGCCAGTTGTGGACTTTACCAACAAGATACGCAGTATTTT. Its protein is CASCGLYQQDTQYF.

The gene calls are TRBV7-2 and TRBJ2-3, with TRBD1 matching 8 bases. Trimming took 3 bases from V and 1 from J; bases not matched to a gene: 12. CDR1 SGHTA and CDR2 FQGNSA come from the germline V gene. This CDR3 spans 18 amino acids. CDR3 sequence (DNA): TGTGCCAGCAGCTTGGGCGACAGGGGCCCATGGGGCACAGATACGCAGTATTTT. Translated, it gives CASSLGDRGPWGTDTQYF.

This clone was recorded once. The chain is built from TRBV28 and TRBJ2-5; D is unresolved. The CDR3 is made up of 11 amino acids. The ends were cut back, 7 bases at V and 0 bases at J, with 3 bases in the middle. Germline values: CDR1 MDHEN, CDR2 SYDVKM. The CDR3 sequence is CASTNQETQYF. CDR3 coding DNA: TGTGCCAGCACTAACCAAGAGACCCAGTACTTC.

J is TRBJ1-2 and V is TRBV4-3; weak D call: TRBD1 (6 bases). The CDR3 sequence is 15 residues long. V lost 3 bases and J lost 6, with 17 bases in between. Per the germline V gene, CDR1 is LGHNA and CDR2 is YSLEER. CDR3 sequence: CASSQATGYEDGYTF. The CDR3 coding sequence is TGCGCCAGCAGCCAGGCGACAGGTTATGAGGATGGCTACACCTTC.

The chain has TRBV18 and TRBJ1-1; possible D gene TRBD1, 5 bases. V lost 6 bases to trimming and J lost 8 bases, with 16 bases between them. Germline-derived CDR1 and CDR2 are KGHSH and LQKENI. The CDR3 totals 13 residues. The CDR3 DNA follows: TGTGCCAGCTCGTCACAACAGGAATTCGAAGCTTTCTTT. It specifies CASSSQQEFEAFF.

The chain has TRBV6-6 and TRBJ2-7; perhaps TRBD1 as D (6 bases). V was clipped by 5 bases and J by 3 bases, with 20 bases between them. Germline loops: CDR1 MNHNY, CDR2 SVGAGI (reference sequence). The CDR3 is made up of 16 amino acids. CDR3 loop: CASSTDAGAFYYEQYF. The DNA for the CDR3 is TGTGCCAGCAGTACGGACGCAGGGGCCTTTTACTACGAGCAGTACTTC.

The chain combines TRBV7-2 with TRBJ2-7; TRBD1 agrees at 8 bases. Looked up from germline, CDR1 is SGHTA and CDR2 is FQGNSA. V gave up 4 bases and J gave up 2 bases; unmatched junction bases: 4. This CDR3 is built from 14 residues. The CDR3 DNA sequence: TGTGCCAGCAGCTACGTGGGACAGGCCTACGAGCAGTACTTC. Protein sequence: CASSYVGQAYEQYF.

The genes are TRBV30 and TRBJ1-5; D ambiguous. The germline CDR1 and CDR2 sequences are GTSNPN and SVGIG (reference sequence). This CDR3 comprises 12 residues. V lost 3 bases, J lost 2 bases, and 5 bases lay in between. The CDR3, as DNA: TGTGCCTGGAGGCAGGGCAATCAGCCCCAGCATTTT. This translates into CAWRQGNQPQHF.

The chain links TRBV5-1 to TRBJ1-1, with 10 bases aligning to TRBD1. The junction had 7 bases not matched to a gene; V was cut back by 1 base and J by 7 bases. Germline CDR1 SGHRS, CDR2 YFSETQ. The CDR3 runs to 15 residues. This chain's CDR3 is CASSLLGRTGGEAFF. The DNA of the CDR3 is TGCGCCAGCAGCTTGCTAGGACGGACAGGGGGTGAAGCTTTCTTT.

Details on this clone: This sample includes further DNA sequences coding for the same CDR3. The V and J genes are TRBV5-1 and TRBJ2-1, with no clear D. This CDR3 spans 12 amino acids. Germline V gene sequence: CDR1 SGHRS, CDR2 YFSETQ. V lost 0 bases and J lost 6, with 4 bases in between. The CDR3 spells CASSLAGNEQFF. The CDR3 DNA sequence: TGCGCCAGCAGCTTGGCCGGCAATGAGCAGTTCTTC.

This chain uses TRBV13 with TRBJ2-3; perhaps TRBD2 as D (5 bases). The CDR3 covers 16 residues. The V end was cut by 5 bases, the J end by 3 bases, with 18 bases between. Germline lookup yields CDR1 PRHDT and CDR2 FYEKMQ (reference sequence). The CDR3 DNA reads as TGTGCCAGCAGCCCTACATCAGGACTGCGGACAGATACGCAGTATTTT. It translates to CASSPTSGLRTDTQYF.

The chain couples TRBV27 to TRBJ1-3; D perhaps matches TRBD1 (5 bases). Trimming shortened V by 4 bases and J by 0 bases, and 7 bases separated the two germline ends. Germline V gene data show CDR1 as MNHEY and CDR2 as SMNVEV (reference sequence). The CDR3 totals 14 residues. The DNA for the CDR3 is TGTGCCAGCAGTTACAGGAACTCTGGAAACACCATATATTTT. This gives the protein CASSYRNSGNTIYF.

V gene TRBV6-5 combines with J gene TRBJ1-5; D ambiguous. Trimming pared 0 bases from V and 5 bases from J, leaving 11 bases between. The V gene's germline CDR1 is MNHEY and CDR2 SVGAGI. CDR3 length equals 15 residues. The CDR3 sequence: CASSYSSRPDQPQHF. As DNA, the CDR3 is TGTGCCAGCAGTTACTCATCCAGGCCTGATCAGCCCCAGCATTTT.

This clone was detected once. V and J are TRBV5-4 and TRBJ2-2; tentatively, D is TRBD1 (5 bases). Trimming cost V 0 bases and J 6 bases, with 15 bases left between them. Germline CDR1 reads SGHNT; CDR2 reads YYREEE (reference sequence). CDR3 length: 16 amino acids. The CDR3 DNA reads TGTGCCAGCAGCTTGGCCGTGACAGTGGCGGCCGGGGAGCTGTTTTTT. This sequence encodes CASSLAVTVAAGELFF.

The chain combines TRBV2 with TRBJ2-7; D may be TRBD2 (6 bases). The CDR3 is made up of 14 amino acids. The V gene lost 2 bases and the J gene lost 4 bases, with 12 bases spanning the gap. Germline V gives CDR1 SNHLY, CDR2 FYNNEI. The CDR3 coding sequence is TGTGCCAGCAGTGAATTGGCTAGCGTATACGAGCAGTACTTC. Translated: CASSELASVYEQYF.

V and J are TRBV4-2 and TRBJ2-7; D may be TRBD1 (7 bases). Between the trimmed V and J ends, which lost 5 bases and 3 bases, there was a span of 14 bases. CDR1 is LGHNA, CDR2 YNFKEQ, per germline. The CDR3 has 14 amino acids. In DNA, the CDR3 is TGTGCCAGCAGCACCCAGGGGGGATACTACGAGCAGTACTTC. Translating gives CASSTQGGYYEQYF.

The V and J genes are TRBV29-1 and TRBJ1-2; TRBD1 might be the D (6 bases). The CDR3 consists of 14 residues. Germline CDR1 SQVTM, CDR2 ANQGSEA. V was cut by 4 bases and J by 4 bases, with 16 bases left in between. The CDR3 DNA reads as TGCAGCGTTGCCCACCCAGGGGATATCTATGGCTACACCTTC. Encoded protein: CSVAHPGDIYGYTF. The full variable domain, its missing parts supplied by reference TRBV29-1 and TRBJ1-2, is SAVISQKPSRDICQRGTSLTIQCQVDSQVTMMFWYRQQPGQSLTLIATANQGSEATYESGFVIDKFPISRPNLTFSTLTVSNMSPEDSSIYLCSVAHPGDIYGYTFGSGTRLTVV.